Reported below is one TCR beta chain. Which antigen it targets is not known. Per-nucleotide qualities are absent, and no much larger clonotype sits a single base away. The CDR3 spans 17 residues, from the cysteine through the phenylalanine. CDR3 DNA is the only sequence kept; it has 51 bases, read in frame from the first base. Taken from the germline V gene, the CDR1 and CDR2 loops are SGHRS and YFSETQ. At the junction V is shortened by 3 bases and J by 3 bases; bases outside the gene matches: 10. Collaborating institutions collected whole blood in K2EDTA tubes following their own protocols. For TCRbeta analysis, collaborators shipped samples in one of three forms: frozen whole blood, isolated PBMCs, or DNA extracted from either of those sample types. TCRbeta CDR3 regions were amplified from genomic DNA using the immunoSEQ Assay, a bias-controlled multiplex PCR. The paper's data handling went like this. Within the assay, amplification of reference gene primers was used to estimate how many nucleated cells each sample contained. Sequence reads were collapsed and filtered to measure the absolute abundance of every unique TCRbeta CDR3 rearrangement. Productive Simpson clonality was computed per sample as the square root of Simpson's diversity index over productive rearrangements. The table was pulled from immuneACCESS by TCRdb, which kept in-frame rearrangements only. Such tables lose some clones; where checked, under half of the loss comes from unresolved V genes, and the rest has no known cause. V and J calls and clone size are copied from that table; D and trimming were computed from the DNA. Within this sample are about 61,000 clones, with over 75% of them counted one time only. 5.1% of the sample comes from the top ten.

The data were obtained in a study of blood T cell repertoires in COVID-19 (TCRdb year 2020). About the investigation overall: Samples covering the acute and convalescent phases of COVID-19 were provided by collaborators in the United States, Italy and Spain. The material from the prospective study consisted of cDNA or gDNA derived from T cells, B-cell-depleted T cells, or PBMCs. Where HLA class I and class II types were available, the types were taken from metadata supplied by the sample provider, not from assay-based typing. A freely available public database, intended as a resource for researchers studying the immune response to SARS-CoV-2, is where the repertoires were released. Deeply sampled blood TCRbeta repertoires from subjects exposed to, actively infected with, or recovered from COVID-19 were included in the dataset. Nearly every sample came with metadata listing a de-identified subject ID, COVID-19 status, age in years and sex. The samples were drawn from the first 160 participants of the ongoing ImmuneRACE study and from 1,254 subjects provided by 6 global collaborators. What the research found in general, with its limitations: Clinical and demographic metadata were provided uncurated, with the amount varying by source and participant.

The receptor was isolated from a man at least 80 years old in a cohort sampled during active COVID-19. The V and J genes are TRBV5-1 and TRBJ2-3, with 10 bases matching TRBD2. Sequencing was carried out using peripheral blood. The bases read TGCGCCAGCAGCTCCGGATTGTCTAGCGGGAGAACAGATACGCAGTATTTT. Translated, it gives CASSSGLSSGRTDTQYF.